Following are 16 T cell receptor beta chains from one sample sequenced in a study of spatial heterogeneity in lung cancer. TCRdb ran MiXCR on the 5' RACE reads and lists one entry per CDR3 protein. This table holds about 82,000 distinct CDR3 sequences, about 12% found once. Time point of the sample: sample taken at primary tumor resection. Sequencing covered unsorted whole RNA taken from tumor, nontumor lung or frozen PBMC. The source was PBMCs, collected at surgery. The receptors shown here come from a male donor with early-stage non-small cell lung cancer.

In this sample, this clonotype turned up a few times. The gene calls are TRBV19 and TRBJ2-2; 10 bases agree with TRBD1. CDR1 is LNHDA, CDR2 SQIVND, per germline (reference sequence). Trimming took 3 bases from V and 6 from J; bases not matched to a gene: 7. The CDR3 is made up of 16 amino acids. CDR3 sequence: CASSIVGTGDSGELFF. The CDR3 DNA reads TGTGCCAGTAGTATCGTCGGGACAGGGGATTCCGGGGAGCTGTTTTTT.

This clonotype appeared a few times. The chain couples TRBV29-1 to TRBJ2-5; D is ambiguous. This CDR3 is built from 13 residues. With 4 bases removed from V and 3 bases from J, the gap between germline ends came to 12 bases. Germline CDR1 SQVTM, CDR2 ANQGSEA. The CDR3 region is CSVVGPAEETQYF. CDR3 nucleotide sequence: TGCAGCGTTGTTGGACCGGCAGAAGAGACCCAGTACTTC.

CDR3 sequence: CASSPTGKLEAFF. CDR3 in DNA: TGTGCCAGCAGCCCGACAGGGAAACTTGAAGCTTTCTTT. J is TRBJ1-1 and V is TRBV11-2, with 7 bases that match TRBD1. The V gene end was trimmed by 5 bases and the J gene end by 7 bases; junction bases not matched to a gene: 7. CDR1 SGHAT and CDR2 FQNNGV come from the germline V gene. The CDR3 covers 13 residues.

V and J are TRBV3-1 and TRBJ1-1; 10 nucleotides match TRBD1. This CDR3 comprises 13 residues. Per the germline V gene, CDR1 is LGHDT and CDR2 is YNNKEL (reference sequence). Losses at the gene ends were 5 bases for V and 6 bases for J; bases not matched to a gene: 3. CDR3 in amino acids: CASSSGQGAEAFF. CDR3 nucleotides: TGTGCCAGCAGCTCCGGACAGGGGGCTGAAGCTTTCTTT. Full variable domain (missing parts from reference TRBV3-1 and TRBJ1-1): DTAVSQTPKYLVTQMGNDKSIKCEQNLGHDTMYWYKQDSKKFLKIMFSYNNKELIINETVPNRFSPKSPDKAHLNLHINSLELGDSAVYFCASSSGQGAEAFFGQGTRLTVV.

This sequence joins TRBV12-3 or TRBV12-4 and TRBJ2-3, with 7 bases identical to TRBD2. This CDR3 has 14 residues. J lost 3 bases, V lost 5 bases, and 5 bases had no gene match. As DNA, the CDR3 is TGTGCCAGCAGTCTTCTGGGAGGGACAGATACGCAGTATTTT. The encoded protein is CASSLLGGTDTQYF.

The chain couples TRBV7-9 to TRBJ1-1; D ambiguous. The CDR3 runs 15 residues. V shed 4 bases and J shed 1 base, with 13 bases lying between them. CDR1 and CDR2 from the germline V gene are SEHNR and FQNEAQ (reference sequence). CDR3 in DNA: TGTGCCAGCAGCTCCAAAGGGAACACGAACACTGAAGCTTTCTTT. Translated, it gives CASSSKGNTNTEAFF.

This clonotype appeared many times. The chain couples TRBV9 to TRBJ2-2; D gene uncertain. Germline CDR1 reads SGDLS; CDR2 reads YYNGEE. The V gene lost 4 bases and the J gene lost 1 base, with 14 bases spanning the gap. The length of the CDR3 is 16 residues. The CDR3 region is CASSPLRPRNTGELFF. DNA for the CDR3: TGTGCCAGCAGCCCATTAAGGCCCCGGAACACCGGGGAGCTGTTTTTT.

J is TRBJ1-3 and V is TRBV6-5; 8 bases match TRBD1. Per the germline V gene, CDR1 is MNHEY and CDR2 is SVGAGI. The CDR3 length is 14 residues. V dropped 8 bases and J dropped 4; count of bases not matched to a gene: 7. CDR3 sequence: CASRGQGPGNTIYF. As DNA, the CDR3 is TGTGCCAGCCGAGGACAGGGACCAGGAAACACCATATATTTT.

This clonotype came up a few times. J is TRBJ2-1 and V is TRBV19; 7 bases align to TRBD1. The V gene's germline CDR1 is LNHDA and CDR2 SQIVND (reference sequence). The V segment lost 3 bases and the J segment 7 bases; nucleotides outside the gene matches: 15. The CDR3 has 17 residues. CDR3 region: CASSILSTGPTGNEQFF. DNA of the CDR3: TGTGCCAGTAGTATCCTTTCGACAGGGCCCACGGGGAATGAGCAGTTCTTC.

This clonotype was observed a handful of times. The chain joins TRBV20-1 to TRBJ2-7; D could derive from TRBD1 or TRBD2 (5 bases each). Trimming stripped 0 bases from V and 2 bases from J, with 14 bases between. The germline V gene has CDR1 DFQATT and CDR2 SNEGSKA (reference sequence). This CDR3 is built from 15 residues. As DNA, the CDR3 is TGCAGTGCTAGAGATTTATCGGGGACCCCCTACGAGCAGTACTTC. The encoded protein is CSARDLSGTPYEQYF.

This clonotype has only a few counts. This sequence joins TRBV5-6 and TRBJ1-5; TRBD1 matches 10 bases. V was pared by 4 bases and J by 4 bases, with 8 bases of the junction left unmatched. CDR1 is SGHDT, CDR2 YYEEEE, per germline. This CDR3 has 16 amino acids. Written as DNA, the CDR3 is TGTGCCAGCAGCCGGCGACAGGGGGCAATAAATCAGCCCCAGCATTTT. It translates to CASSRRQGAINQPQHF.

CDR3 DNA sequence: TGTGCCAGCAGCGGGGGAAGGAACACTGAAGCTTTCTTT. Protein: CASSGGRNTEAFF. The chain recombines TRBV27 with TRBJ1-1; D may be TRBD1 (5 bases). Looked up from germline, CDR1 is MNHEY and CDR2 is SMNVEV (reference sequence). The CDR3 contains 13 residues. The ends were cut back, 6 bases at V and 1 base at J, with 9 bases in the middle.

The V gene is TRBV6-2 or TRBV6-3, the J gene TRBJ1-6, with D possibly being TRBD1 (6 bases). Trimming stripped 5 bases from V and 9 bases from J, with 11 bases between. This CDR3 has 13 residues. The germline V gene has CDR1 MNHEY and CDR2 SVGEGT. CDR3 in amino acids: CASSEVRGSPLHF. The CDR3 nucleotides are TGTGCCAGCAGTGAAGTCAGGGGTTCACCCCTCCACTTT.

This clonotype came up once. The rearrangement joins TRBV6-2 or TRBV6-3 to TRBJ2-3; 7 bases agree with TRBD2. Germline CDR1 reads MNHEY; CDR2 reads SVGEGT. The CDR3 spans 14 residues. J gave up 2 bases and V 4 bases, and 3 bases lay outside the gene matches. The CDR3 sequence is CASSWTRDTDTQYF. DNA for the CDR3: TGTGCCAGCAGTTGGACTAGGGACACAGATACGCAGTATTTT.

In this sample, this clonotype turned up many times. The chain has TRBV7-9 and TRBJ2-1, with TRBD2 matching 15 bases. Germline lookup yields CDR1 SEHNR and CDR2 FQNEAQ (reference sequence). The CDR3 extends over 19 amino acids. V was clipped by 5 bases and J by 0 bases; unmatched bases: 8. In DNA form, the CDR3 reads TGTGCCAGCAGCCGTCCCGGGACTAGCGGGGGGCACTCCTACAATGAGCAGTTCTTC. It translates to CASSRPGTSGGHSYNEQFF.

The chain has TRBV4-2 and TRBJ2-1; D possibly corresponds to TRBD2 (6 bases). Trimming cost V 0 bases and J 2 bases, with 14 bases left between them. From germline, CDR1 is LGHNA and CDR2 YNFKEQ. The CDR3 extends over 17 amino acids. Here the CDR3 DNA reads TGTGCCAGCAGCCAAGATCTAGGTCTAGCGACCTACAATGAGCAGTTCTTC. Amino acid sequence: CASSQDLGLATYNEQFF.